This T cell receptor (beta chain) was sequenced for a study of T cells in Graves' hyperthyroidism and ophthalmopathy. Findings of the study overall: Blood also contained most expanded thyroid clonotypes above 0.001.

Using RNA transcripts as the source, TCR beta CDR3 regions were amplified. The TCR CDR3 first-round RT-PCR relied on the HTBI primer set. TCRdb fed the multiplex PCR reads into MiXCR, producing one record per CDR3 protein. The repertoire holds some 510,000 distinct CDR3 sequences, with roughly 20% as singletons. Trimming took 7 bases from V and 8 from J; bases not matched to a gene: 7. This CDR3 is 14 amino acids long. Germline loops: CDR1 MNHEY, CDR2 SMNVEV (reference sequence). Stable Graves' hyperthyroidism meant no ophthalmopathy progression within 18 months. Lactation, pregnancy, other autoimmune disease or uncontrolled infection led to exclusion of patients. This clonotype was observed at least ten times. Antigen unknown.

The origin of this receptor is a man younger than 30 with Graves' hyperthyroidism. Sequenced: blood. The V and J genes are TRBV27 and TRBJ2-2; 10 bases fit TRBD1. The CDR3 bases are TGTGCCAGCACCCGGGACAGGGGCGGTGGGGAGCTGTTTTTT. This encodes CASTRDRGGGELFF.